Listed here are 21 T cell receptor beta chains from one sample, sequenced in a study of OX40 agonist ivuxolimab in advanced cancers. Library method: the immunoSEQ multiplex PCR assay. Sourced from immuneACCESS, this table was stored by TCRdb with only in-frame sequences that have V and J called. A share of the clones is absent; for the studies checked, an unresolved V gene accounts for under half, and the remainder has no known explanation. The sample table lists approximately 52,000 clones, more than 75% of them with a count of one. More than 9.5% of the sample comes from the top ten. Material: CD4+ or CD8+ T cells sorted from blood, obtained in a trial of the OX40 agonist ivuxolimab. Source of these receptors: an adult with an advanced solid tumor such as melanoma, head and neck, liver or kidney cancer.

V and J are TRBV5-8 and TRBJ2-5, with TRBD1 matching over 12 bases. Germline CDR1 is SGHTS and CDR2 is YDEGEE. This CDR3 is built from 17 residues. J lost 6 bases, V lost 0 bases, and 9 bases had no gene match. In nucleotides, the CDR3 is TGTGCCAGCAGCTTGGCCCGGGACAGGGGGCCCCCCCAGACCCAGTACTTC. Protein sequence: CASSLARDRGPPQTQYF.

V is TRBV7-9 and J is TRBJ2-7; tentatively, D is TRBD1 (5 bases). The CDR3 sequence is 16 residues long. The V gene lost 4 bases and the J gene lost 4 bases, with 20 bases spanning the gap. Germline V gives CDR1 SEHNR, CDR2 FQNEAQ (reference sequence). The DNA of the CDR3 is TGTGCCAGCAGCTCCCCTCAGCCACAGGATGATTACGAGCAGTACTTC. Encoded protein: CASSSPQPQDDYEQYF.

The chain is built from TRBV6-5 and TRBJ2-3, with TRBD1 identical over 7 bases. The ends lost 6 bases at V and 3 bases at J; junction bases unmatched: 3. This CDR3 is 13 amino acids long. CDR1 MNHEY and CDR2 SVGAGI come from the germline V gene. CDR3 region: CASRGGRTDTQYF. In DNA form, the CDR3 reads TGTGCCAGCAGAGGGGGCAGGACAGATACGCAGTATTTT.

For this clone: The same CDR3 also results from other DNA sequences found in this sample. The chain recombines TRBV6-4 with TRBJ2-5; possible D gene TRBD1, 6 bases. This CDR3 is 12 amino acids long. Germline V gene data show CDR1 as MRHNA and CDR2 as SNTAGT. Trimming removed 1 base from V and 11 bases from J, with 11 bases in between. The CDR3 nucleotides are TGTGCCAGCAGTGACTTATTGGGGGCTCAGTACTTC. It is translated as CASSDLLGAQYF.

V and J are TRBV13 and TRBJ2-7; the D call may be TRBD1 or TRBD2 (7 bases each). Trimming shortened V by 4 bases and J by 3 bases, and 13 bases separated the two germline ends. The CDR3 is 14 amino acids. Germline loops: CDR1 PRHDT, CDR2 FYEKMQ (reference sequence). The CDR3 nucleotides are TGTGCCAGCAGCTCAGGGGGGGGCGACTACGAGCAGTACTTC. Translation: CASSSGGGDYEQYF.

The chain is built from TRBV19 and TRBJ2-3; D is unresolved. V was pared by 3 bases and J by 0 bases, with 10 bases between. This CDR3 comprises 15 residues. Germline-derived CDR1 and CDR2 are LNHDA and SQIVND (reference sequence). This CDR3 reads CASSIGSFSTDTQYF. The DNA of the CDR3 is TGTGCCAGTAGTATCGGTTCGTTTAGCACAGATACGCAGTATTTT.

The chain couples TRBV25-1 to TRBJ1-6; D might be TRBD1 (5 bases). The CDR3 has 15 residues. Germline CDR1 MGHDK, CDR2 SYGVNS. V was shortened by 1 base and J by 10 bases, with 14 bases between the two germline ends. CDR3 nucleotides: TGTGCCAGCAGTGAATGGGGGACGAGGAACTCACCCCTCCACTTT. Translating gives CASSEWGTRNSPLHF.

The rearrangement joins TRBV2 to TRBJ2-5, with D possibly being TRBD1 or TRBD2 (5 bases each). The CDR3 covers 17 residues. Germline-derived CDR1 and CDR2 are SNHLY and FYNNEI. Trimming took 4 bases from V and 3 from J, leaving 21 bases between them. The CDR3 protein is CASSGDRASTSEETQYF. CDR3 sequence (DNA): TGTGCCAGCAGTGGGGACCGGGCCTCGACCTCGGAAGAGACCCAGTACTTC.

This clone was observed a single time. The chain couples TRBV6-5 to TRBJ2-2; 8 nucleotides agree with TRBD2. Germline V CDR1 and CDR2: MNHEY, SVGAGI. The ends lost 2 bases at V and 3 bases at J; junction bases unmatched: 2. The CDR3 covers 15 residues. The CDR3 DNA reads TGTGCCAGCAGTTACGACGGGGGGGACACCGGGGAGCTGTTTTTT. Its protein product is CASSYDGGDTGELFF.

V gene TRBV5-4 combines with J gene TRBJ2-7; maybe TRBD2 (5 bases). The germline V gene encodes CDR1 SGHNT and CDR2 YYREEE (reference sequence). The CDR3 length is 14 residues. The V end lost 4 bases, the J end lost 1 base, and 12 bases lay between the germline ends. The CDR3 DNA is TGTGCCAGCAGCCCCCCCCCGGGGTCCTACGAGCAGTACTTC. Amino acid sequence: CASSPPPGSYEQYF.

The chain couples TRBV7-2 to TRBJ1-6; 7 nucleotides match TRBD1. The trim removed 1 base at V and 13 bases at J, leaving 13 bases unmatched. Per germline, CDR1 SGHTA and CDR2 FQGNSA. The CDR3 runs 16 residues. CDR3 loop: CASSLGGRQDRLPLHF. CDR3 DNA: TGTGCCAGCAGCTTAGGGGGGCGGCAGGACAGGCTCCCCCTCCACTTT. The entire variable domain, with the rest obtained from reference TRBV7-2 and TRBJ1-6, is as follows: GAGVSQSPSNKVTEKGKDVELRCDPISGHTALYWYRQSLGQGLEFLIYFQGNSAPDKSGLPSDRFSAERTGGSVSTLTIQRTQQEDSAVYLCASSLGGRQDRLPLHFGNGTRLTVT.

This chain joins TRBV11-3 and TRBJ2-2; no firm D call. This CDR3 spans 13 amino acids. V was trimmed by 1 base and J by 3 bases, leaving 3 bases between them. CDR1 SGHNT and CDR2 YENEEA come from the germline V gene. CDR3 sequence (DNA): TGTGCCAGCAGCTTAGGTCACACCGGGGAGCTGTTTTTT. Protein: CASSLGHTGELFF.

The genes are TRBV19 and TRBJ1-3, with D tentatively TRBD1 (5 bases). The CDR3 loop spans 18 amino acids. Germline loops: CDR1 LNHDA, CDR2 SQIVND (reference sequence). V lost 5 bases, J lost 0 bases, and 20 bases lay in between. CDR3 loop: CASSAWRVDSISGNTIYF. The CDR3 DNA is TGTGCCAGTAGTGCTTGGAGGGTTGACAGCATCTCTGGAAACACCATATATTTT.

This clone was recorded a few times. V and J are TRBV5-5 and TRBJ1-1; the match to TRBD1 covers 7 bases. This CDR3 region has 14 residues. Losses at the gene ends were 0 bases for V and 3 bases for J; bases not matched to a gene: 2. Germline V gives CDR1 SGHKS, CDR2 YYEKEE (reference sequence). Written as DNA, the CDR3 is TGTGCCAGCAGCTTGGGACAGGGTTACACTGAAGCTTTCTTT. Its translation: CASSLGQGYTEAFF.

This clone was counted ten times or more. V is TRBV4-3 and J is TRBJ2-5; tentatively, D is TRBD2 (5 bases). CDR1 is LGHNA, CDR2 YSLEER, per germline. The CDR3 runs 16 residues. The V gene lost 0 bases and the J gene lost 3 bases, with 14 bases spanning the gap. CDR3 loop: CASSQDPGIPKETQYF. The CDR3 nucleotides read TGCGCCAGCAGCCAAGATCCCGGGATACCTAAAGAGACCCAGTACTTC.

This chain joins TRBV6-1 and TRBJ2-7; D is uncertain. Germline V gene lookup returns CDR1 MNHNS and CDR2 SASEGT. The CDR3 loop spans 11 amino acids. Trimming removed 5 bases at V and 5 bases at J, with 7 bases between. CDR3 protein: CASSPYNEQYF. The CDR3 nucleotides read TGTGCCAGCAGTCCATACAACGAGCAGTACTTC.

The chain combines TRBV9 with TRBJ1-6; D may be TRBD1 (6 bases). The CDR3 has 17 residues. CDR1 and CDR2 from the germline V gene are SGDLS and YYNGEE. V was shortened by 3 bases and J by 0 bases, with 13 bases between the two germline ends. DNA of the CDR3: TGTGCCAGCAGCGCATGGGACAAGAGCTCCTATAATTCACCCCTCCACTTT. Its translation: CASSAWDKSSYNSPLHF.

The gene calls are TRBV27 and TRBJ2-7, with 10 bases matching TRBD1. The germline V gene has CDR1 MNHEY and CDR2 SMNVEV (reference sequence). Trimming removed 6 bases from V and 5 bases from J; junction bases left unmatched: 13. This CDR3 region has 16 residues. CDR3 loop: CASSPQRRQGADEQYF. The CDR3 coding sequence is TGTGCCAGCAGCCCACAACGACGACAGGGGGCCGACGAGCAGTACTTC.

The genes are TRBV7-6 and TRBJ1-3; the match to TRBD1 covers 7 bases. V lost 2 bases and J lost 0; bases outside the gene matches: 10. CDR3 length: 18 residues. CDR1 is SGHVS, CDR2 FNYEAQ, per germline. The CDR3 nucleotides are TGTGCCAGCAGCTTAAGCGCAGGGACAGATATCTCTGGAAACACCATATATTTT. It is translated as CASSLSAGTDISGNTIYF.

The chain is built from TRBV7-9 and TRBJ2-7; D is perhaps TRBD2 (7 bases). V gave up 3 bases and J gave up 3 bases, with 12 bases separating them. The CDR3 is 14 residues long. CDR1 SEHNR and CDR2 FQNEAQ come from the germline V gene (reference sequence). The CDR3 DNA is TGTGCCAGCAGCTTTGGGGGGGCCAACTACGAGCAGTACTTC. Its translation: CASSFGGANYEQYF.

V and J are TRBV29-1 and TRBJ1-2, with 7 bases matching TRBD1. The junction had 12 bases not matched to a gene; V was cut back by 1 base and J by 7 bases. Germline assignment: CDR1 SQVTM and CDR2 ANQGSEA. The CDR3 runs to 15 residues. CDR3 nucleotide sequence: TGCAGCGTTGAAGGAGTAGGGGGCGCTTCTGGTGGCTACACCTTC. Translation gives CSVEGVGGASGGYTF.